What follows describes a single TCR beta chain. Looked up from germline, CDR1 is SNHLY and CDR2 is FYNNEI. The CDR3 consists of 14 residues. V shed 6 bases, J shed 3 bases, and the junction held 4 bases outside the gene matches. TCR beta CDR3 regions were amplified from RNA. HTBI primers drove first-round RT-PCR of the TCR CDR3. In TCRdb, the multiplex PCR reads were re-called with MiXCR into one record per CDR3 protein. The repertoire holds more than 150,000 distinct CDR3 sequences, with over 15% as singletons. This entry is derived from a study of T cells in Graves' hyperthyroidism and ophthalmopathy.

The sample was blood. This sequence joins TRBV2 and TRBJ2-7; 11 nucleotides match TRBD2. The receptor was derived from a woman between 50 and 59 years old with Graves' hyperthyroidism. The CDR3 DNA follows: TGTGCCAGCAGCGCTACTAGCGGGAGCTACGAGCAGTACTTC. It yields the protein CASSATSGSYEQYF.